These 14 T cell receptor beta chains came from one sample sequenced in a study of cytomegalovirus exposure and HLA in healthy donors. PCR employed 60 Vbeta and 13 Jbeta primers. Some clones are missing from TCRdb's copy, which holds only in-frame ones; the method was immunoSEQ multiplex PCR. The sample includes 150,000 to 200,000 clones, about 79% of them seen just once. What was sequenced was PBMCs. Source of these receptors: a man between 50 and 59 years old in good health and CMV-seropositive.

The V gene is TRBV6-6, the J gene TRBJ2-3; D might be TRBD2 (6 bases). The CDR3 sequence is 15 residues long. CDR1 MNHNY and CDR2 SVGAGI come from the germline V gene (reference sequence). V was trimmed by 5 bases and J by 1 base, leaving 13 bases between them. The CDR3 protein is CASSGPGAGTDTQYF. Written as DNA, the CDR3 is TGTGCCAGCAGTGGGCCGGGAGCTGGCACAGATACGCAGTATTTT.

The chain recombines TRBV28 with TRBJ1-3, with a tentative D call TRBD1 (5 bases). CDR3 size: 16 residues. V gave up 6 bases and J gave up 3 bases, with 18 bases separating them. The germline V gene has CDR1 MDHEN and CDR2 SYDVKM. CDR3 residues: CASSSRWPGNGNTIYF. CDR3 DNA: TGTGCCAGCAGCTCCAGGTGGCCAGGGAATGGAAACACCATATATTTT.

This clone was seen once. The chain has TRBV7-2 and TRBJ1-3; D ambiguous. CDR1 is SGHTA and CDR2 is FQGNSA in the germline V gene. CDR3 length: 13 residues. With 1 base removed from V and 11 bases from J, the gap between germline ends came to 12 bases. CDR3 amino acids: CASSLGWRGAIYF. CDR3 bases: TGTGCCAGCAGCTTAGGTTGGCGGGGTGCCATATATTTT.

The V and J genes are TRBV27 and TRBJ2-6; no clear D gene. Germline CDR1 reads MNHEY; CDR2 reads SMNVEV (reference sequence). This CDR3 spans 14 amino acids. The V end was cut by 4 bases, the J end by 1 base, with 5 bases between. The CDR3 here is CASSWASGANVLTF. CDR3 nucleotides: TGTGCCAGCAGTTGGGCTTCTGGGGCCAACGTCCTGACTTTC. The complete variable domain, with remaining parts taken from reference TRBV27 and TRBJ2-6, reads EAQVTQNPRYLITVTGKKLTVTCSQNMNHEYMSWYRQDPGLGLRQIYYSMNVEVTDKGDVPEGYKVSRKEKRNFPLILESPSPNQTSLYFCASSWASGANVLTFGAGSRLTVL.

V gene TRBV19 combines with J gene TRBJ1-5; D ambiguous. From germline, CDR1 is LNHDA and CDR2 SQIVND (reference sequence). V dropped 7 bases and J dropped 2 bases, with 15 bases sitting between them. This CDR3 is 15 amino acids long. The CDR3 DNA reads TGTGCCAGTACCCTGTCGGGGTGGGGCAATCAGCCCCAGCATTTT. This translates into CASTLSGWGNQPQHF.

Details on this clone: The junction and the germline gene differ at one end; a read error may be behind it. The V gene is TRBV7-9, the J gene TRBJ1-6, with unresolved D. Germline loops: CDR1 SEHNR, CDR2 FQNEAQ (reference sequence). The CDR3 has 13 amino acids. The CDR3 is CSSSLSYNSPLHF. CDR3 DNA sequence: TGTTCCAGCAGCCTTTCCTATAATTCACCCCTCCACTTT.

This rearrangement joins TRBV5-1 to TRBJ2-1; 7 bases are a match to TRBD1. V shed 4 bases, J shed 8 bases, and the junction held 9 bases outside the gene matches. The CDR3 is 14 amino acids. Germline V lookup: CDR1 SGHRS, CDR2 YFSETQ. The CDR3 nucleotides are TGCGCCAGCAGCAAGGGGGCACCTACCTATGAGCAGTTCTTC. Translating it yields CASSKGAPTYEQFF.

The chain joins TRBV2 to TRBJ1-6; 7 bases match TRBD1. The CDR3 loop spans 15 amino acids. Germline V gene sequence: CDR1 SNHLY, CDR2 FYNNEI. The V and J ends lost 9 bases and 3 bases, in that order; junction bases with no gene match: 8. The CDR3 DNA reads as TGTGCCAGTGTGGGGACAGACGTCTATAATTCACCCCTCCACTTT. Its protein product is CASVGTDVYNSPLHF.

This clone occurred a few times. The rearrangement uses TRBV4-1 and TRBJ2-7; possibly TRBD1 for D (5 bases). The V gene's germline CDR1 is MGHRA and CDR2 YSYEKL. This CDR3 comprises 15 residues. V was clipped by 2 bases and J by 3 bases, with 14 bases between them. In nucleotides, the CDR3 is TGCGCCAGCAGCCAATTTCCAAGCCAGGGCTACGAGCAGTACTTC. Translating it yields CASSQFPSQGYEQYF.

The V call is TRBV2, the J call TRBJ1-2; possible D gene TRBD1, 6 bases. Trimming stripped 5 bases from V and 7 bases from J, with 17 bases between. CDR1 is SNHLY and CDR2 is FYNNEI in the germline V gene. There are 14 residues in the CDR3. This CDR3 is CASSPDSPMSGYTF. Written as DNA, the CDR3 is TGTGCCAGCAGTCCGGACAGCCCTATGAGTGGCTACACCTTC.

V usage is TRBV5-1 and J usage is TRBJ2-2; TRBD1 is a possible D gene (5 bases). V gave up 3 bases and J gave up 5 bases, with 17 bases separating them. In germline, CDR1 is SGHRS, CDR2 YFSETQ. This CDR3 contains 16 residues. The CDR3, as DNA: TGCGCCAGCAGCTCCCGTTCTAGGGCAGGGACCGGGGAGCTGTTTTTT. This gives the protein CASSSRSRAGTGELFF.

The chain is built from TRBV19 and TRBJ1-5; D gene unclear. The CDR3 loop spans 12 amino acids. Trimming removed 3 bases from V and 4 bases from J, with 4 bases in between. CDR1 is LNHDA, CDR2 SQIVND, per germline (reference sequence). CDR3 in amino acids: CASSMANQPQHF. DNA for the CDR3: TGTGCCAGTAGTATGGCAAATCAGCCCCAGCATTTT.

The genes are TRBV28 and TRBJ1-6; D gene unclear. Germline CDR1 is MDHEN and CDR2 is SYDVKM. The CDR3 runs to 15 residues. The ends were cut back, 5 bases at V and 6 bases at J, with 14 bases in the middle. DNA for the CDR3: TGTGCCAGCAGTCCCCCCCTCGGACTTAATTCACCCCTCCACTTT. Its protein is CASSPPLGLNSPLHF.

The V and J genes are TRBV4-3 and TRBJ2-1, with TRBD2 matching over 10 bases. This CDR3 has 17 residues. Germline CDR1 is LGHNA and CDR2 is YSLEER. After removal of 3 bases from V and 4 bases from J, the junction contained 9 bases not matched to a gene. CDR3 nucleotide sequence: TGCGCCAGCAGCCAGATCCGTGAGCGGGGGGGTTACAATGAGCAGTTCTTC. This translates into CASSQIRERGGYNEQFF.